The rows below give T cell receptor beta chains drawn from one sample of a study of CXCR3-negative and CXCR3-positive naive CD8 T cells. TCRdb re-called the 5' RACE reads and gives one entry per CDR3 protein, without DNA. This sample contains over 100,000 distinct CDR3 sequences. The specimen sequenced was naive CXCR3- CD8+ T cells from blood. These receptors were collected from a human donor in good health. Some clones in this sample may be carry-over from other donors' samples. The CDR3 runs from the conserved cysteine through the conserved F or W. The order of the fields is V gene, J gene, CDR3 protein.

TRBV27	TRBJ2-1	CASSVIAGNEQFF
TRBV4-1	TRBJ2-7	CASSQDPETDYEQYF
TRBV12-3/TRBV12-4	TRBJ2-5	CASRLGGTQYF
TRBV7-9	TRBJ2-1	CASSSTALGEQFF
TRBV27	TRBJ2-2	CASRDSRNTGELFF
TRBV12-3/TRBV12-4	TRBJ2-5	CASRPSPLDRGQETQYF
TRBV7-9	TRBJ2-3	CASSLEGSTDTQYF
TRBV5-6	TRBJ2-2	CASSVVSGELFF
TRBV28	TRBJ2-5	CASSRSRISQETQYF
TRBV12-3/TRBV12-4	TRBJ1-4	CASSLTANEKLVF
TRBV6-1	TRBJ2-1	CASSEPGRGGADSSSYNEQFF
TRBV28	TRBJ2-3	CASSLTGLGSTDTQYF
TRBV12-3/TRBV12-4	TRBJ2-1	CASSPGGHGEQFF
TRBV28	TRBJ1-1	CASSPGTGMMNTEAFF
TRBV10-3	TRBJ2-3	CAIGGDRATDTQYF
TRBV27	TRBJ1-2	CASSLSSGTYYGYTF
TRBV6-2/TRBV6-3	TRBJ2-7	CASRDRGEQYF
TRBV4-2	TRBJ2-3	CASSQERTGTDTQYF
TRBV20-1	TRBJ2-7	CSAQGERDYEQYF
TRBV4-1	TRBJ2-5	CASSSGPRVGQYF
TRBV5-5	TRBJ2-1	CASSLFGWGQYNEQFF
TRBV4-1	TRBJ2-7	CASSQGGSGIFAYEQYF
TRBV12-3/TRBV12-4	TRBJ2-7	CASSSSGWGFHEQYF
TRBV7-2	TRBJ2-3	CASSFKTGTESTDTQYF
TRBV12-3/TRBV12-4	TRBJ2-7	CASSQGVSYEQYF
TRBV6-2/TRBV6-3	TRBJ2-7	CASSSLLDLHEQYF
TRBV29-1	TRBJ2-7	CSVRDRAYEQYF
TRBV12-3/TRBV12-4	TRBJ2-3	CASSRTTKDTQYF
TRBV2	TRBJ1-1	CASRWTAGIEAFF
TRBV28	TRBJ1-3	CASSLFAVGQTGNTIYF
TRBV20-1	TRBJ2-3	CSVRLGGAYTDTQYF
TRBV4-3	TRBJ2-5	CASSQGTRGETQYF
TRBV4-2	TRBJ1-3	CASSHPPGEGNTIYF
TRBV9	TRBJ2-3	CASSGPSGGAPDTQYF
TRBV11-3	TRBJ2-1	CASSLTSGGPLKQFF
TRBV3-1	TRBJ2-1	CASSQDQASGSYNEQFF
TRBV27	TRBJ2-2	CASSLYQGSGDTGELFF
TRBV29-1	TRBJ1-1	CSVRGQLNTEAFF
TRBV20-1	TRBJ1-2	CSARAVFYGYTF
TRBV7-2	TRBJ2-3	CASSMIGPDTQYF
TRBV7-9	TRBJ2-1	CASSSRDTDYNEQFF
TRBV29-1	TRBJ2-7	CSVGGPYEQYF
TRBV4-3	TRBJ1-1	CASSQSQFMNTEAFF
TRBV21-1	TRBJ2-7	CASSKGDREGEQYF
TRBV20-1	TRBJ2-5	CSARGGGETQYF
TRBV29-1	TRBJ2-7	CSAKGAGTPTYEQYF
TRBV7-7	TRBJ1-6	CASSLPDRENSPLHF
TRBV4-1	TRBJ2-7	CASSQDGGSAGGGEQYF
TRBV5-1	TRBJ1-5	CASSLSRQGNQPQHF
TRBV15	TRBJ2-7	CPGAQGVFEQYF
TRBV12-3/TRBV12-4	TRBJ1-2	CASSFPGGNYGYTF
TRBV5-1	TRBJ2-7	CASSFAGVEQYF
TRBV29-1	TRBJ2-7	CSVEDYETGGYEQYF
TRBV7-9	TRBJ2-4	CASSLASLAENIQYF
TRBV15	TRBJ2-7	CATSMTVGLAGTIYEQYF
TRBV4-3	TRBJ2-5	CASSQDRVLAGANFQETQYF
TRBV9	TRBJ2-6	CASSAQGLGANVLTF
TRBV12-3/TRBV12-4	TRBJ2-7	CASSIPGQGNEQYF
TRBV7-9	TRBJ2-7	CASSHDSSYEQYF
TRBV7-9	TRBJ2-7	CASSPETSGSLSEQYF